The text below deals with one T cell receptor (beta chain). What it binds is not known. Researchers reported that TCR beta cDNA libraries carried unique molecular identifiers. T cells numbering roughly 1 to 10 million yielded some 520,000 cDNA molecules. TCRdb fed the PCR reads into MiXCR, producing one record per CDR3 protein. The data hold 600,000 to 700,000 distinct CDR3 sequences, with approximately 60% observed a single time. V lost 2 bases, J lost 5 bases, and 10 bases lay in between. The CDR3 has 14 residues. Germline-derived CDR1 and CDR2 are SGHTA and FQGNSA. The data were obtained in a study of post-analysis software for immune sequencing data. General observations from the study: With TRBV5-6, TRBV5-1 and TRBV20-1 included, 4 or 5 TRBV segments were more frequent in patients than in controls. Normalized Chao1 diversity in multiple sclerosis patients fell significantly below that of controls. Batch-matched samples strongly co-clustered by F measure.

The sample taken for sequencing was blood. This chain uses TRBV7-2 with TRBJ2-1; D possibly uses TRBD1 or TRBD2 (6 bases each). This TCR came from a girl aged 2 to 10 with multiple sclerosis. CDR3 loop: CASSLRGPNNEQFF. The CDR3 bases are TGTGCCAGCAGCTTACGGGGGCCCAACAATGAGCAGTTCTTC.